The text below deals with one T cell receptor (beta chain). The data derive from a study of shared T cell receptors in the human thymus. Sequenced by immunoSEQ multiplex PCR; TCRdb stores in-frame clones only, minus some. The table shows about 380,000 clones, with 95% occurring only once. Germline trimming cut 6 bases from V and 8 bases from J; bases unmatched to any gene: 7. This CDR3 region has 14 residues. Looked up from germline, CDR1 is MRHNA and CDR2 is SNTAGT. Specimen: thymocytes. The source of this sequence is a human donor. J is TRBJ2-1 and V is TRBV6-4; 10 bases match TRBD2. The CDR3 loop is CASRGTSVSDEQFF. The CDR3 DNA reads TGTGCCAGCAGGGGGACTAGCGTTTCCGATGAGCAGTTCTTC.